Listed below are T cell receptor beta chains from one sample, sequenced in a study of cytomegalovirus exposure and HLA in healthy donors. The assay was immunoSEQ multiplex PCR, and TCRdb's table has in-frame clones only and misses some. The sample carries 100,000 or so clones, approximately 65% recorded once. Material: PBMCs. All receptors come from a young woman in good health and CMV-seropositive. The CDR3 runs from the conserved cysteine through the conserved F or W. The order of the fields is clone size, J gene, D gene, V gene, CDR3 DNA, CDR3 protein. A D gene is named only where the DNA matches it firmly. Clone size is stated in some rows and not others, as once, few, many or a class when expanded.

>.|TRBJ2-2|.|TRBV12-2
TGTGCCAAGCCGCTCACCGGGGAGCTGTTTTTT
CAKPLTGELFF
>.|TRBJ1-5|TRBD1|TRBV19
TGTGCCAGCCAACGGACAGGGCGAAGTGACAATCAGCCCCAGCATTTT
CASQRTGRSDNQPQHF
>.|TRBJ2-2|TRBD2|TRBV7-2
TGTGCCAGCAGCCCAGGACTAGCCGGGACCGGGGAGCTGTTTTTT
CASSPGLAGTGELFF
>.|TRBJ1-2|.|TRBV1
TGCACCAGCAGTGAGGACACCGATGGCTACACCTTC
CTSSEDTDGYTF
>few|TRBJ2-1|TRBD1|TRBV28
TGTGCCAGCAGTTTATGGACAGGGACGTCGGAGGAGCAGTTCTTC
CASSLWTGTSEEQFF
>.|TRBJ1-1|.|TRBV2
TGTGCCAGCAGTGACGACAGATACACTGAAGCTTTCTTT
CASSDDRYTEAFF
>.|TRBJ2-7|TRBD1|TRBV6-6
TGTGCCAGCACCACGGGACAGGGGATTAGCGAGCAGTACTTC
CASTTGQGISEQYF
>few|TRBJ2-5|TRBD2|TRBV6-6
TGTGCCAGCAGACCGAGGACTAGCCAGCAAGAGACCCAGTACTTC
CASRPRTSQQETQYF
>.|TRBJ2-3|.|TRBV7-9
TGTGCCAGCAGCTTAGGATTAGCGGACTACACAGATACGCAGTATTTT
CASSLGLADYTDTQYF
>.|TRBJ2-7|.|TRBV20-1
TGCAGTGCTAGAGATATGGCCCGGCAGTACTTC
CSARDMARQYF
>once|TRBJ2-1|TRBD2|TRBV2
TGTGCCAGCAGTGCCCATTCAGGACTAGCGGGGGGGGTAGATAGTAATGAGCAGTTCTTC
CASSAHSGLAGGVDSNEQFF
>.|TRBJ1-6|.|TRBV13
TGTGCCAGCAGCCCTAGCTTGGGCTATAATTCACCCCTCCACTTT
CASSPSLGYNSPLHF
>.|TRBJ2-7|.|TRBV6-5
TGTGCCAGCAGTTACTCGGTGCGGGGGCAAACCTACGAGCAGTACTTC
CASSYSVRGQTYEQYF
>few|TRBJ1-6|.|TRBV11-1
TGTGCCAGCAGCTCACTCACTCTCAACTCACCCCTCCACTTT
CASSSLTLNSPLHF
>.|TRBJ1-1|.|TRBV28
TGTGCCAGCAGTTTAGGAGGGAGGACTGAAGCTTTCTTT
CASSLGGRTEAFF
>.|TRBJ2-3|TRBD2|TRBV5-1
TGCGCCAGCAGCGAATTAGCGGGGACATCCACAGATACGCAGTATTTT
CASSELAGTSTDTQYF
>.|TRBJ1-1|TRBD1|TRBV28
TGTGCCAGCAGTTTACTCGGCAGGGGGCGAACTGAAGCTTTCTTT
CASSLLGRGRTEAFF
>once|TRBJ1-2|TRBD1|TRBV29-1
TGCAGCGTCCCCTTAGGGCAGGGACCAAGAGGGGGCTACCCCTTC
CSVPLGQGPRGGYPF
>.|TRBJ2-1|TRBD2|TRBV9
TGTGCCAGCAGCGTAGACCCAGCGGGGGGCCCAAACAATGAGCAGTTCTTC
CASSVDPAGGPNNEQFF
>many|TRBJ2-7|TRBD2|TRBV5-1
TGCGCCAGCAGAACGCTAGCGGGGGGGACCTACGAGCAGTACTTC
CASRTLAGGTYEQYF
>.|TRBJ1-1|.|TRBV20-1
TGCAGTGCTAGAGATTCTCCTTCAGCTTTCTTT
CSARDSPSAFF
>.|TRBJ2-3|TRBD2|TRBV6-6
TGTGCCAGCAGTTACAGGGCGGGGGGGCGGACAGATACGCAGTATTTT
CASSYRAGGRTDTQYF
>once|TRBJ1-5|.|TRBV18
TGTGCCAGCTCACCAAATATTGCAGGGGGCAATCAGCCCCAGCATTTT
CASSPNIAGGNQPQHF
>.|TRBJ1-5|TRBD1|TRBV9
TGTGCCAGCAGCCCCCGACAGGGAGGTCAGCCCCAGCATTTT
CASSPRQGGQPQHF
>.|TRBJ2-1|TRBD2|TRBV7-3
TGTGCCAGCAATCCTAGGGGCGGGGGAGGCAATGAGCAGTTCTTC
CASNPRGGGGNEQFF
>.|TRBJ2-5|TRBD2|TRBV7-9
TGTGCCAGTGGGACTAGCCGCGAGACCCAGTACTTC
CASGTSRETQYF
>.|TRBJ1-1|.|TRBV28
TGTGCCAGCAGTGGACATCAGAACACTGAAGCTTTCTTT
CASSGHQNTEAFF
>few|TRBJ1-5|TRBD1|TRBV28
TGTGCCAGCAGTCCCAACAGGGGGGTTCAGCCCCAGCATTTT
CASSPNRGVQPQHF
>.|TRBJ2-7|TRBD2|TRBV18
TGTGCCAGCTCGCTTCCGGGACTAGCGGGGTCCTACGAGCAGTACTTC
CASSLPGLAGSYEQYF
>few|TRBJ1-4|.|TRBV27
TGTGCCAGCAAATCTTTCCGGGGGAGGCCCCTTGCAACTAATGAAAAACTGTTTTTT
CASKSFRGRPLATNEKLFF
>.|TRBJ2-2|TRBD1|TRBV6-5
TGTGCCAGCAGACTTGAACAGGGGCCCGGGGAGCTGTTTTTT
CASRLEQGPGELFF
>few|TRBJ2-5|.|TRBV30
TGTGCCTGGGATGTACAGGGAATAGGGGAGACCCAGTACTTC
CAWDVQGIGETQYF
>.|TRBJ2-7|.|TRBV6-1
TGTGCCAGCAGCGAGCGCGGGACCGCTTTTGGCGAGCAGTACTTC
CASSERGTAFGEQYF
>.|TRBJ2-6|.|TRBV9
TGTGCCAGCAGCACCTACCGCCAGGCGTCTGGGGCCAACGTCCTGACTTTC
CASSTYRQASGANVLTF
>.|TRBJ1-3|.|TRBV6-5
TGTGCCAGCAGTTACGGGAGGACCTCTGGAAACACCATATATTTT
CASSYGRTSGNTIYF
>.|TRBJ2-5|TRBD2|TRBV27
TGTGCCAGCAGTCCCCGACTAGCGGGGGGTGCGGAGACCCAGTACTTC
CASSPRLAGGAETQYF
>.|TRBJ2-7|.|TRBV6-6
TGTGCCAGCAGTTCGATTTCTGAGAACTACGAGCAGTACTTC
CASSSISENYEQYF
>few|TRBJ2-3|TRBD1|TRBV6-6
TGTGCCAGCAGTAGAAGACAGGGCCACACAGATACGCAGTATTTT
CASSRRQGHTDTQYF
>.|TRBJ1-3|.|TRBV28
TGTGCCAGCAGTTTCGGCGGTAACTCTGGAAACACCATATATTTT
CASSFGGNSGNTIYF
>few|TRBJ1-3|.|TRBV6-5
TGTGCCAGCAGCCGTGGGGGGGTTGGAAACACCATATATTTT
CASSRGGVGNTIYF
>.|TRBJ1-4|.|TRBV14
TGTGCCAGCAGCCAAGATTTAGGGGCTCGTGAAAAACTGTTTTTT
CASSQDLGAREKLFF
>.|TRBJ2-7|TRBD1|TRBV5-4
TGTGCCAGCAGGCGAGGGGGACAGGGCCGAACCTACGAGCAGTACTTC
CASRRGGQGRTYEQYF
>few|TRBJ2-1|.|TRBV15
TGTGCCACCAGCAGCACCCAGGGAAAGTCCTACAATGAGCAGTTCTTC
CATSSTQGKSYNEQFF
>.|TRBJ2-7|.|TRBV19
TGTGCCAGTTCCTCCACCCTACTGTACGAGCAGTACTTC
CASSSTLLYEQYF
>.|TRBJ1-1|.|TRBV2
TGTGCCAGCAGTCTGGGGGGGAACAGGGCGAACACTGAAGCTTTCTTT
CASSLGGNRANTEAFF
>.|TRBJ2-5|TRBD2|TRBV6-6
TGTGCCAGCACCCCCCGGGGAGGGAGCCAAGAGACCCAGTACTTC
CASTPRGGSQETQYF
>.|TRBJ1-1|.|TRBV2
TGTGCCAGCATTAGAGGGGAGGTCACTGAAGCTTTCTTT
CASIRGEVTEAFF
>few|TRBJ1-4|TRBD1|TRBV5-1
TGCGCCAGCAGACAGAATACAGGGGCGGCGGAAAAACTGTTTTTT
CASRQNTGAAEKLFF
>once|TRBJ1-4|TRBD1|TRBV14
TGTGCCAGCAGCCCCCGGACAGGAGGTGAAAAACTGTTTTTT
CASSPRTGGEKLFF